This TCR beta chain was sequenced in a study of T cell clones after liver transplantation. The overall study: Standard immunosuppression, with no induction, continued until 12-24 months after transplant.

Sequencing was performed with immunoSEQ multiplex PCR; in TCRdb, only in-frame clones are kept and a portion is missing. The table records around 78,000 clones, approximately 87% of them present only once. CDR3 length equals 10 residues. V lost 6 bases to trimming and J lost 8 bases, with 10 bases between them. Germline lookup yields CDR1 SQVTM and CDR2 ANQGSEA. This rearrangement joins TRBV29-1 to TRBJ1-2; weak D call: TRBD1 (6 bases). Here the sequenced sample was CD4+ T cells from blood, taken at the 22-month timepoint. The clonotype comes from a human patient who received a liver transplant. Some T cells may arise from the graft donor. CDR3 bases: TGCAGCGTCAAAGACAGGGGCTACACCTTC. It is translated as CSVKDRGYTF.